A single sample is the source of the 5 T cell receptor beta chains below, sequenced in a study of OX40 agonist ivuxolimab in advanced cancers. Using immunoSEQ multiplex PCR, the repertoire was profiled, and TCRdb retains in-frame clones only, with some absent. The profile covers 20,000 to 25,000 clones, with 80% to 90% appearing a single time and roughly 24% taken by the ten largest. The material sequenced was CD4+ or CD8+ T cells sorted from blood, taken in a trial of the OX40 agonist ivuxolimab. Receptors were obtained from an adult with an advanced solid tumor such as melanoma, head and neck, liver or kidney cancer.

The CDR3 region is CASSPFLRNTEAFF. DNA for the CDR3: TGTGCCAGCAGCCCTTTCCTGAGGAACACTGAAGCTTTCTTT. The chain couples TRBV21-1 to TRBJ1-1. TRBV21-1 is tagged as a pseudogene. The CDR3 has 14 residues.

This sequence joins TRBV5-1 and TRBJ2-5; D perhaps matches TRBD2 (6 bases). Per the germline V gene, CDR1 is SGHRS and CDR2 is YFSETQ. The CDR3 runs to 14 residues. V lost 3 bases and J 1 base, leaving 10 bases between the germline ends. CDR3 DNA: TGCGCCAGCAGCTCCACGGGAGTCCAAGAGACCCAGTACTTC. It is translated as CASSSTGVQETQYF.

The V call is TRBV7-2, the J call TRBJ2-1; D ambiguous. The CDR3 is made up of 14 amino acids. Germline values: CDR1 SGHTA, CDR2 FQGNSA. With 4 bases removed from V and 4 bases from J, the gap between germline ends came to 11 bases. DNA of the CDR3: TGTGCCAGCAGCTATTATATGGGTTACAATGAGCAGTTCTTC. Translating gives CASSYYMGYNEQFF.

The chain uses TRBV9 and TRBJ1-4; tentatively, D is TRBD1 (5 bases). Trimming stripped 0 bases from V and 6 bases from J, with 9 bases between. This CDR3 has 14 residues. CDR1 and CDR2 (germline): SGDLS, YYNGEE. For the CDR3, the DNA is TGTGCCAGCAGCGTAGGGTGGGGGTATGAAAAACTGTTTTTT. Encoded protein: CASSVGWGYEKLFF.

This clone was seen only once. J is TRBJ2-1 and V is TRBV5-1; D unresolved. This CDR3 region has 12 residues. V was pared by 5 bases and J by 4 bases, with 7 bases between. The germline V gene encodes CDR1 SGHRS and CDR2 YFSETQ. CDR3 in DNA: TGCGCCAGCAGTTACGGGTACAATGAGCAGTTCTTC. Translation gives CASSYGYNEQFF.